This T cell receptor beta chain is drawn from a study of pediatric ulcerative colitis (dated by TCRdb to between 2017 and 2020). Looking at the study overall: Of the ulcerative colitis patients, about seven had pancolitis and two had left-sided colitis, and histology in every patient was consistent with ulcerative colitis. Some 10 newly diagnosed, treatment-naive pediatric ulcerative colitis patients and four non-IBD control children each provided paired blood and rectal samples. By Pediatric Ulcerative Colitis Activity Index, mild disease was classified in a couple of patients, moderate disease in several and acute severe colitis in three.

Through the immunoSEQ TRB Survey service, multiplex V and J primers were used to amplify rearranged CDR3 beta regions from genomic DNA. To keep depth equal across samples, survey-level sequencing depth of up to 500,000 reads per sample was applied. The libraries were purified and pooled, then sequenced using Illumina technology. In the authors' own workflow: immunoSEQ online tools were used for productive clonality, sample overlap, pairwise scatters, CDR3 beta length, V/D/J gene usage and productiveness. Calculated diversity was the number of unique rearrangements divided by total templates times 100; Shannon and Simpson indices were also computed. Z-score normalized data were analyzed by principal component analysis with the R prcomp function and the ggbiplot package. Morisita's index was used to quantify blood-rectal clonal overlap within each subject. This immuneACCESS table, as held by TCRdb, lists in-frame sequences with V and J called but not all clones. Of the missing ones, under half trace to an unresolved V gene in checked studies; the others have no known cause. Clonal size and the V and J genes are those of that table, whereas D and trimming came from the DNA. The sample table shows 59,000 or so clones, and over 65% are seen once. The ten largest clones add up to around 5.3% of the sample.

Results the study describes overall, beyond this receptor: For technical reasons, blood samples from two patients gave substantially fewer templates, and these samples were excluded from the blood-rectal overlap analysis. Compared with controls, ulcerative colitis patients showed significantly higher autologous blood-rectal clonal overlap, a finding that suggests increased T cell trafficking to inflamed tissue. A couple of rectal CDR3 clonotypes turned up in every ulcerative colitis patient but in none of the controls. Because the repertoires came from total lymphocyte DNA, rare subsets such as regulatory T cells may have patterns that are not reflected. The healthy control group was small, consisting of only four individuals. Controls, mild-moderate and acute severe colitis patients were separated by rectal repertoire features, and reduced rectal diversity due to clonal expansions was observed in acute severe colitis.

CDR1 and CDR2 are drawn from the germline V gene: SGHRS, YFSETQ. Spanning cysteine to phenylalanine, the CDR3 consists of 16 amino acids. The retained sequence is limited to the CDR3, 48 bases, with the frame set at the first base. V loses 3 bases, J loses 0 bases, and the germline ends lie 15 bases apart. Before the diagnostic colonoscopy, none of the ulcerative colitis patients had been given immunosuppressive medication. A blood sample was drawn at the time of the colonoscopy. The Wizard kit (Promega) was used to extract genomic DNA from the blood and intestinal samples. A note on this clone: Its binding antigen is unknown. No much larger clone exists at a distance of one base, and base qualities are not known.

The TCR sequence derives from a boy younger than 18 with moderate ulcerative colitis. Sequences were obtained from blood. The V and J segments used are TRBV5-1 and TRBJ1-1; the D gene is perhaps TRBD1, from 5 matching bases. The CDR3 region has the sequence CASSSQSGTLNTEAFF. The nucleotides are TGCGCCAGCAGCTCCCAATCCGGGACCCTGAACACTGAAGCTTTCTTT.